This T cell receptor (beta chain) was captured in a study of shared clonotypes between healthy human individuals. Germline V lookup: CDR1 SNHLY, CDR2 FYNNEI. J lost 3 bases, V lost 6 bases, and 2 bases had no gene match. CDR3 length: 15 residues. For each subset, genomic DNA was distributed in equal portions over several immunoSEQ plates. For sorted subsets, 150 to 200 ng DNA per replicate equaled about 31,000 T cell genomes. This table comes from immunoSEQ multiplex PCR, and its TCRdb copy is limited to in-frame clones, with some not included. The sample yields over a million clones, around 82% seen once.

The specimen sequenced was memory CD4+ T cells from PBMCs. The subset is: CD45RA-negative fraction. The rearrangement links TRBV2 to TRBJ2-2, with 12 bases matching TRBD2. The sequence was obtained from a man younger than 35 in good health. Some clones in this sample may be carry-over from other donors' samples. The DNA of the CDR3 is TGTGCCAGCAGGACTAGCGGGGGCCACACCGGGGAGCTGTTTTTT. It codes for CASRTSGGHTGELFF.